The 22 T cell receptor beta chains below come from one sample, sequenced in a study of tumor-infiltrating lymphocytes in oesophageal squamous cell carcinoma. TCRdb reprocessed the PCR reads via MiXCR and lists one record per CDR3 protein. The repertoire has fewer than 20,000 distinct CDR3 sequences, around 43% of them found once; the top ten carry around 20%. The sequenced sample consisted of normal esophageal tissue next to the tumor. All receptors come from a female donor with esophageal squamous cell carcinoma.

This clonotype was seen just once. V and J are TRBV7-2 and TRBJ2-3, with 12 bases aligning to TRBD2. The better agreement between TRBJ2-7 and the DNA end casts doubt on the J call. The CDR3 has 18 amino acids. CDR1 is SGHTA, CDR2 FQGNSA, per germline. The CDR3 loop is CASSLRFPTSGSSYEQYF. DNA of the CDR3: TGTGCCAGCAGCCTTAGGTTTCCGACTAGCGGGAGCTCCTACGAGCAGTACTTC.

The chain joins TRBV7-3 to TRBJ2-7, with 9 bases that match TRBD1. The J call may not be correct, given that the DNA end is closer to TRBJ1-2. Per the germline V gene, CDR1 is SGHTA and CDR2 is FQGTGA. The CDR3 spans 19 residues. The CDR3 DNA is TGTGCCAGCAGCCACGACCGGGACAGGGCGAGCCCCTCGAACTATGGCTACACCTTC. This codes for CASSHDRDRASPSNYGYTF.

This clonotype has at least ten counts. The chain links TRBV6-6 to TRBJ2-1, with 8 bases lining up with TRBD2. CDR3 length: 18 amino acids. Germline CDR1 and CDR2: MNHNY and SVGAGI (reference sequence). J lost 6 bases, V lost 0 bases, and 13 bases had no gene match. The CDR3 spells CASSYSRKPGLGLNEQFF. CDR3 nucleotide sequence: TGTGCCAGCAGTTACTCGAGGAAACCGGGACTAGGCCTCAATGAGCAGTTCTTC.

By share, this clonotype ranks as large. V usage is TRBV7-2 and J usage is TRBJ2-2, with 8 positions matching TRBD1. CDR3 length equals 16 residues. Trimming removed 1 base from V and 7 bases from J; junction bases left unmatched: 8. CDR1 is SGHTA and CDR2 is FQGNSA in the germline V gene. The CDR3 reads CASSLGGQGSGGELFF. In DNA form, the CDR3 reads TGTGCCAGCAGCTTAGGAGGACAGGGTTCGGGCGGGGAGCTGTTTTTT.

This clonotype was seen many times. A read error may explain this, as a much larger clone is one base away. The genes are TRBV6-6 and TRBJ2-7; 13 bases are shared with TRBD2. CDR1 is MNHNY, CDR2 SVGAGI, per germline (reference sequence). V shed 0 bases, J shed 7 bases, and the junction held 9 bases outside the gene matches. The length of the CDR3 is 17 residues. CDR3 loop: CASSYSGLAGVYNEQYF. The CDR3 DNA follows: TGTGCCAGCAGTTACTCCGGACTAGCGGGAGTGTACAATGAGCAGTACTTC.

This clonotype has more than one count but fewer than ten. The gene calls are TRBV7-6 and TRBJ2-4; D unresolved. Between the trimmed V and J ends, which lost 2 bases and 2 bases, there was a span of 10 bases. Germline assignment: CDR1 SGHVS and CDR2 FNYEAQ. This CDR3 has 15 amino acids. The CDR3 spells CASSLCQTPKNIQYF. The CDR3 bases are TGTGCCAGCAGCTTATGCCAGACCCCCAAAAACATTCAGTACTTC.

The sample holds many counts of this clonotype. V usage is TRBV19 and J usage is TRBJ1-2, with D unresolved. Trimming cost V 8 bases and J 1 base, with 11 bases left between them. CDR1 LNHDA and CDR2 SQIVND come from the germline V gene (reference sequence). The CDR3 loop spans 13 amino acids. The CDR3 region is CASSTQSNYGYTF. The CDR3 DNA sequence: TGTGCCAGTTCTACTCAGAGTAACTATGGCTACACCTTC.

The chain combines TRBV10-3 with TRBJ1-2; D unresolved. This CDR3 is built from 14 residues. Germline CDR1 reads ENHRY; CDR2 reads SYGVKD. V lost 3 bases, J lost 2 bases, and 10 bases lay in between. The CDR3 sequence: CAISELPENYGYTF. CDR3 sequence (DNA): TGTGCCATCAGTGAACTTCCAGAGAACTATGGCTACACCTTC.

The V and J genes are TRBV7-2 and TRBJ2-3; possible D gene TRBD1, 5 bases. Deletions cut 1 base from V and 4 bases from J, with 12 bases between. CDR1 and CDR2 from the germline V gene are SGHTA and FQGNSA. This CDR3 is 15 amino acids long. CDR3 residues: CASSLGGAMADTQYF. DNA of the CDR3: TGTGCCAGCAGCTTAGGTGGGGCTATGGCAGATACGCAGTATTTT.

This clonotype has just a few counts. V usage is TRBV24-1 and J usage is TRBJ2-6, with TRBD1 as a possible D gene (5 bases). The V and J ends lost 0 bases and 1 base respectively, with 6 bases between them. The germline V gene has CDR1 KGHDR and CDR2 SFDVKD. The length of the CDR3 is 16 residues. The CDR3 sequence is CATSDLRGSGANVLTF. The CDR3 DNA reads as TGTGCCACCAGTGATTTGAGGGGTTCTGGGGCCAACGTCCTGACTTTC.

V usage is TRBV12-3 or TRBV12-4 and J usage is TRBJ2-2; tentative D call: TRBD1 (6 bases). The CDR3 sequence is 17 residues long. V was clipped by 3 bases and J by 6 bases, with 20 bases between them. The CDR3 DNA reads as TGTGCCAGCAGTTTGGTTTGGGGGATTGAGGGGGCCGGGGAGCTGTTTTTT. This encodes CASSLVWGIEGAGELFF.

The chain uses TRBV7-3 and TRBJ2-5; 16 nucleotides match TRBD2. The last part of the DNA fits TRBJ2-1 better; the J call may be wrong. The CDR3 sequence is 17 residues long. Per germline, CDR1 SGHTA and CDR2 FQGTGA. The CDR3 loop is CASSLGTSGRGTGEQFF. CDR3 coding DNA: TGTGCCAGCAGCTTAGGGACTAGCGGGAGGGGGACAGGGGAGCAGTTCTTC.

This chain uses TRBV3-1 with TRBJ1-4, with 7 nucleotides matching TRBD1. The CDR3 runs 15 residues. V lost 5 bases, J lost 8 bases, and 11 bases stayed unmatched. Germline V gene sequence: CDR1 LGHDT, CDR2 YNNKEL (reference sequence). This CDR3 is CASSEQGRQGEKLFF. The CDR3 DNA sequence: TGTGCCAGCAGCGAGCAAGGTAGACAGGGAGAAAAACTGTTTTTT.

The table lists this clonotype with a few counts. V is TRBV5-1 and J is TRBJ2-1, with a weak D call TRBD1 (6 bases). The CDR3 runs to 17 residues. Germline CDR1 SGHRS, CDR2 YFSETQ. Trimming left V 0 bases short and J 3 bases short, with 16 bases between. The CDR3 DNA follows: TGCGCCAGCAGCTTGGCCGTAGTCCCAGGGGTCTACAATGAGCAGTTCTTC. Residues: CASSLAVVPGVYNEQFF.

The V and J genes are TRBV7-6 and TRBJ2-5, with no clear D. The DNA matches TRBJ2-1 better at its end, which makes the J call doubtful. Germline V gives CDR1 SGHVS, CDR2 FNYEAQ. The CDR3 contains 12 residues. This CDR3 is CASSLWGSEQFF. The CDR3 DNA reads TGTGCCAGCAGCTTATGGGGAAGTGAGCAGTTCTTC.

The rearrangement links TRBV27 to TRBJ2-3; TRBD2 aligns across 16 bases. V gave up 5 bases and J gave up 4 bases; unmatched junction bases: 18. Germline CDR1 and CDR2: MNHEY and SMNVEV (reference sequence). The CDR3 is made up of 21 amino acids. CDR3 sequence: CASSIGTSGRARYGLPDTQYF. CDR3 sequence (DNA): TGTGCCAGCAGTATCGGGACTAGCGGGAGGGCCAGGTATGGATTGCCAGATACGCAGTATTTT.

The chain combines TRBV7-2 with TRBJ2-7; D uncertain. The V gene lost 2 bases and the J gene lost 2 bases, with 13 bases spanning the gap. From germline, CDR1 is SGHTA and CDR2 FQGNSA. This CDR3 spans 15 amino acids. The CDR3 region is CASSLYPGHTYEQYF. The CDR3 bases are TGTGCCAGCAGCTTATATCCCGGCCATACCTACGAGCAGTACTTC.

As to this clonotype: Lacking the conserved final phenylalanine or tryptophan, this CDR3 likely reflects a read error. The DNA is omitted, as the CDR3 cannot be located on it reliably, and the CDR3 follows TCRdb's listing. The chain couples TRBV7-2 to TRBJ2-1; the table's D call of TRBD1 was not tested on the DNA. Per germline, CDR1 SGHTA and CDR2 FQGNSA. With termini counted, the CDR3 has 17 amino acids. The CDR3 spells CASAEGGSAQETQYFGS.

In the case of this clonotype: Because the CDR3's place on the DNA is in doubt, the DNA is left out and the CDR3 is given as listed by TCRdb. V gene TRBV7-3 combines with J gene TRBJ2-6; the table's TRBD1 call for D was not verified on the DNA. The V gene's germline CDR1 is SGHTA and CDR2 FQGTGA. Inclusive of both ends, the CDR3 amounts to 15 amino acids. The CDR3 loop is CASSLPRPIRAVLRF.

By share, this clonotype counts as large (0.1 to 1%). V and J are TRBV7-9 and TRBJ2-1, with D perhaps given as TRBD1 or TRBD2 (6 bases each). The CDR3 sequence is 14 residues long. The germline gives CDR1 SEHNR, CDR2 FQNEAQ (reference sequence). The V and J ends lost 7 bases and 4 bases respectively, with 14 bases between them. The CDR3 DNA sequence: TGTGCCAGCACTATGGGGGGCGTTTACAATGAGCAGTTCTTC. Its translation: CASTMGGVYNEQFF.

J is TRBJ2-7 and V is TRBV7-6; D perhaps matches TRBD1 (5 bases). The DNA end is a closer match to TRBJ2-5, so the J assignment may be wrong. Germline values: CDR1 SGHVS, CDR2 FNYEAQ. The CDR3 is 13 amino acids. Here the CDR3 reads CASSFQGQETQYF. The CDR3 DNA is TGTGCCAGCAGCTTCCAGGGCCAAGAGACCCAGTACTTC.

The CDR3 reads CAAGTGNNEQYF. Written as DNA, the CDR3 is TGTGCCGCCGGGACAGGAAACAATGAGCAGTACTTC. The chain carries TRBV6-6 and TRBJ2-1; 8 bases are a match to TRBD1. The J call may be incorrect, as the DNA end agrees better with TRBJ2-7. CDR1 and CDR2 (germline): MNHNY, SVGAGI (reference sequence). The length of the CDR3 is 12 residues.